The 16 T cell receptor beta chains given below trace back to one sample, sequenced in a study of blood T cell repertoires in COVID-19. The protocol was immunoSEQ multiplex PCR, while the TCRdb copy is restricted to in-frame clones and leaves out a portion. The sample lists around 220,000 clones, about 86% occurring once. Sequenced input: peripheral blood. The receptors here all came from a woman aged 45-65 years with acute or convalescent COVID-19.

The chain is built from TRBV6-5 and TRBJ2-1; 10 positions match TRBD2. CDR3 length equals 13 residues. Trimming cost V 5 bases and J 7 bases; bases outside gene matches: 2. Germline V gene sequence: CDR1 MNHEY, CDR2 SVGAGI. The CDR3 region is CASSRSGGNEQFF. CDR3 nucleotides: TGTGCCAGCAGTCGTAGCGGGGGGAATGAGCAGTTCTTC.

The chain recombines TRBV5-6 with TRBJ1-5, with 7 positions matching TRBD1. The germline CDR1 and CDR2 sequences are SGHDT and YYEEEE. Unmatched junction bases numbered 13, after V lost 4 bases and J lost 3 bases. The CDR3 contains 17 residues. The CDR3 loop reads CASSPRDSYRINQPQHF. For the CDR3, the DNA is TGTGCCAGCAGCCCGCGGGACAGCTACAGAATCAATCAGCCCCAGCATTTT.

J is TRBJ1-5 and V is TRBV27; TRBD1 might be the D (5 bases). Trimming removed 3 bases from V and 8 bases from J, with 11 bases in between. The CDR3 is made up of 13 amino acids. CDR1 and CDR2 from the germline V gene are MNHEY and SMNVEV (reference sequence). CDR3 in amino acids: CASSLQGGEPQHF. DNA of the CDR3: TGTGCCAGCAGTTTGCAGGGAGGTGAGCCCCAGCATTTT.

V usage is TRBV5-4 and J usage is TRBJ1-2, with 7 bases lining up with TRBD1. The V gene's germline CDR1 is SGHNT and CDR2 YYREEE (reference sequence). J lost 2 bases, V lost 1 base, and 14 bases had no gene match. The CDR3 has 18 amino acids. CDR3 sequence: CASSLPFGQDFTNYGYTF. The CDR3 nucleotides are TGTGCCAGCAGCTTGCCCTTTGGACAGGACTTTACGAACTATGGCTACACCTTC.

The V and J genes are TRBV24-1 and TRBJ2-3; 7 bases align to TRBD2. V dropped 2 bases and J dropped 4; count of bases not matched to a gene: 8. This CDR3 has 16 amino acids. Germline lookup yields CDR1 KGHDR and CDR2 SFDVKD. The DNA for the CDR3 is TGTGCCACCAGTGATTCAGGAGCGGGGAACTCAGATACGCAGTATTTT. Encoded protein: CATSDSGAGNSDTQYF.

This chain joins TRBV13 and TRBJ1-1, with 8 bases lining up with TRBD1. The junction had 4 bases not matched to a gene; V was cut back by 0 bases and J by 7 bases. The CDR3 loop spans 14 amino acids. Germline V gene sequence: CDR1 PRHDT, CDR2 FYEKMQ (reference sequence). CDR3 coding DNA: TGTGCCAGCAGCTTAGGCAGGGGGCAGGTTGAAGCTTTCTTT. Amino acid sequence: CASSLGRGQVEAFF.

The V gene is TRBV7-8, the J gene TRBJ2-7; 8 nucleotides match TRBD2. Germline assignment: CDR1 SGHVS and CDR2 FQNEAQ. V was pared by 10 bases and J by 0 bases, with 8 bases of the junction left unmatched. The CDR3 length is 14 residues. CDR3 amino acids: CATSPGGGSYEQYF. CDR3 DNA sequence: TGTGCCACCAGTCCCGGGGGGGGCTCCTACGAGCAGTACTTC.

The chain links TRBV12-3 or TRBV12-4 to TRBJ1-5; D possibly corresponds to TRBD1 (6 bases). V was trimmed by 5 bases and J by 8 bases, leaving 7 bases between them. The CDR3 extends over 11 amino acids. The CDR3 spells CASSEGEPQHF. In nucleotides, the CDR3 is TGTGCCAGCAGTGAGGGGGAGCCCCAGCATTTT.

This chain connects TRBV4-3 to TRBJ1-1; 7 bases align to TRBD1. The length of the CDR3 is 15 residues. The germline CDR1 and CDR2 sequences are LGHNA and YSLEER. The V gene end was trimmed by 3 bases and the J gene end by 1 base; junction bases not matched to a gene: 5. For the CDR3, the DNA is TGCGCCAGCAGCCAGCTTCGACAGGGGAACACTGAAGCTTTCTTT. It translates to CASSQLRQGNTEAFF.

V usage is TRBV19 and J usage is TRBJ2-5, with TRBD2 as a possible D gene (6 bases). The CDR3 sequence is 14 residues long. Germline V gene lookup returns CDR1 LNHDA and CDR2 SQIVND (reference sequence). Trimming removed 0 bases at V and 4 bases at J, with 9 bases between. The CDR3 DNA reads TGTGCCAGTAGTATAGAGGATAGCGGAGAGACCCAGTACTTC. It encodes CASSIEDSGETQYF.

The chain combines TRBV19 with TRBJ1-5; TRBD1 might be the D (6 bases). Germline CDR1 is LNHDA and CDR2 is SQIVND (reference sequence). The CDR3 covers 15 residues. V lost 0 bases and J 7 bases, leaving 13 bases between the germline ends. The CDR3 is CASSIDGRGFQPQHF. The DNA of the CDR3 is TGTGCCAGTAGTATAGATGGCAGGGGTTTCCAGCCCCAGCATTTT.

This sequence joins TRBV5-6 and TRBJ1-1; possibly TRBD1 for D (6 bases). This CDR3 comprises 17 residues. The V end was cut by 3 bases, the J end by 5 bases, with 23 bases between. Germline V gene sequence: CDR1 SGHDT, CDR2 YYEEEE. The CDR3 sequence: CASSSPRQFAGETEAFF. In DNA, the CDR3 is TGTGCCAGCAGCTCACCCAGGCAATTTGCAGGGGAAACTGAAGCTTTCTTT.

The rearrangement links TRBV11-2 to TRBJ2-1; TRBD1 aligns across 9 bases. There are 16 residues in the CDR3. Germline CDR1 SGHAT, CDR2 FQNNGV. V lost 6 bases to trimming and J lost 4 bases; unmatched junction nucleotides: 10. In DNA, the CDR3 is TGTGCCAGCAGTTACCGCCGGGACAGGGAGTACAATGAGCAGTTCTTC. It specifies CASSYRRDREYNEQFF.

V gene TRBV9 combines with J gene TRBJ2-3, with D maybe TRBD2 (6 bases). Trimming stripped 4 bases from V and 0 bases from J, with 12 bases between. Germline V CDR1 and CDR2: SGDLS, YYNGEE. The CDR3 loop spans 15 amino acids. DNA of the CDR3: TGTGCCAGCAGCTATACTAGCTTTAGCACAGATACGCAGTATTTT. Residues: CASSYTSFSTDTQYF.

The chain carries TRBV7-6 and TRBJ2-1; 13 bases fit TRBD2. V dropped 4 bases and J dropped 7; count of bases not matched to a gene: 7. The germline V gene encodes CDR1 SGHVS and CDR2 FNYEAQ. CDR3 size: 16 residues. The DNA of the CDR3 is TGTGCCAGCAGCTGGACTAGCGGGGGATCTTATAATGAGCAGTTCTTC. It specifies CASSWTSGGSYNEQFF.

The V call is TRBV18, the J call TRBJ1-1; weak D call: TRBD1 (5 bases). Trimming left V 6 bases short and J 4 bases short, with 12 bases between. Germline V CDR1 and CDR2: KGHSH, LQKENI. This CDR3 is 13 amino acids long. In DNA form, the CDR3 reads TGTGCCAGCTCGCAAGGGGTTGTCACTGAAGCTTTCTTT. Amino acids: CASSQGVVTEAFF.